The source of this T cell receptor (beta chain) is a study of Graves' ophthalmopathy and Graves' hyperthyroidism (dated by TCRdb to between 2017 and 2018). At the level of the whole study: Hyperthyroidism was defined as stable when no progression to ophthalmopathy occurred within 18 months of follow-up. To tell Graves' ophthalmopathy apart from Graves' hyperthyroidism, and to predict which patients would progress to ophthalmopathy, the study relied on TCR beta repertoire signatures. An independent validation cohort comprised 18 to 20 hyperthyroidism patients and over 15 patients who later progressed from hyperthyroidism to ophthalmopathy. To explore V-J signatures that separate ophthalmopathy from hyperthyroidism, a discovery set of about 98 patients was enrolled, consisting of about 45 with ophthalmopathy and roughly 59 with stable hyperthyroidism. After sampling, hyperthyroidism patients received methimazole starting at 30 mg daily, and ophthalmopathy patients received high-dose intravenous methylprednisolone. In roughly 6 hyperthyroidism patients, T-cell repertoires of thyroid tissue and blood were compared. In total, 120 to 150 blood samples were TCR-sequenced: 43 ophthalmopathy, roughly 80 hyperthyroidism and about 17 hyperthyroidism-to-ophthalmopathy patients.

CDR1 is given as DFQATT and CDR2 as SNEGSKA, both from the germline V gene (reference sequence). The CDR3 covers 12 residues, taking in both the cysteine and the phenylalanine. Of all the DNA, just the CDR3 is kept, 36 bases in frame from base 1. Trimming at the junction amounts to 5 bases on V and 3 bases on J, and the germline ends lie 10 bases apart. In its sample, this clonotype was seen many times. This clone's antigen is unknown. One base away there is no much larger clone; base qualities are not given. Hyperthyroidism patients were newly diagnosed, were aged 18 to 65 years, and had a disease duration under 2 months. Patients with other autoimmune diseases, uncontrolled infections, pregnancy or lactation were excluded. Diagnosis was based on clinical symptoms, serum thyroxine, TRAb, thyroid ultrasound and orbital computed tomography. Total RNA was extracted using Trizol reagent, and RNA quality was checked on an Agilent 2100 Bioanalyzer.

TCR beta CDR3 regions were amplified from RNA transcripts for repertoire sequencing. The first round of RT-PCR was done with HTBI primers and the Qiagen OneStep RT-PCR kit, and was followed by a second round of multiplex PCR, then size selection and purification. The libraries underwent paired-end sequencing with 100 bp reads on an Illumina HiSeq2000. Turning to the authors' computational methods: SOAPnuke was used for read processing, and reads with adapters, uncalled bases, a mean Phred below 15, or no exact constant-primer or identifier match were discarded. COPE v1.2.5 was used to merge the high-quality paired reads. Each unique nucleotide sequence was defined as a clonotype, and clonotypes were aligned to IMGT TRB V, D and J references with MiTCR v1.1. Only V-J combinations with frequency above 0.0001 were analysed, covering around 99% of repertoires. For each V-J combination, a TCR clonal expansion and chaos score was defined as F50 clonal expansion divided by the chaos observed in the TCRdist matrix. Features were reduced by Welch's t-statistics and random forest to around 13 V-J combinations, which fed a naive Bayes classifier. The similarity between thyroid and blood repertoires was quantified using the Morisita-Horn index. In-frame beta chains were kept once TCRdb had trimmed the public reads at Q25 with fastp and called clones with MiXCR. Here each entry gathers all rows of one CDR3 protein and keeps the most common genes and DNA. The V and J calls shown here were made by TCRdb, not taken from the authors' results. This sample has 500,000 to 600,000 distinct CDR3 sequences in its table, and under 40% of those were observed once. The top ten hold about 4.6% of the sample.

On the study overall, not on this receptor specifically: Most expanded thyroid clonotypes with frequency above 0.001 were also detected in blood, suggesting blood repertoires may reflect the thyroid immune response. Ophthalmopathy was separated from stable hyperthyroidism by the 13-signature model with roughly 87% sensitivity and just under 84% specificity in cross-validation and with 80%/75% in the test set. In validation, the model predicted ophthalmopathy progression with about 64% sensitivity and approximately 72% specificity; some 13 predicted patients were CT-confirmed with GO in a median of around 6 months. Sample size was not statistically predetermined, and group allocation was not concealed from the investigators.

The rearrangement combines TRBV20-1 with TRBJ2-5; possibly the D gene is TRBD1, per 6 matching bases. The TCR originated in an adult man with Graves' hyperthyroidism. Material for sequencing was peripheral blood or thyroid tissue (not recorded which). The nucleotide sequence reads TGCAGTGCTTTGAGGACAGAAGAGACCCAGTACTTC. This is translated as CSALRTEETQYF.